The 28 T cell receptor beta chains below all came from one sample that was sequenced in a study of glioma-infiltrating T cells after dendritic cell vaccination. The time point here: after dendritic cell vaccination, including at tumor progression/relapse. Profiling relied on immunoSEQ multiplex PCR, and the TCRdb table lists in-frame clones only, not all of them. The table includes about 87,000 clones, around 86% detected once. Sequencing was performed on blood, taken after dendritic cell vaccination. The origin of the receptors is a human donor with glioblastoma.

J is TRBJ1-1 and V is TRBV5-1; 9 bases match TRBD1. The CDR3 contains 14 residues. The V segment lost 4 bases and the J segment 2 bases; nucleotides outside the gene matches: 3. Germline V gene sequence: CDR1 SGHRS, CDR2 YFSETQ. The CDR3, as DNA: TGCGCCAGCAGCCCGACAGGGGGAAACACTGAAGCTTTCTTT. This encodes CASSPTGGNTEAFF.

This chain joins TRBV7-9 and TRBJ2-4, with D perhaps TRBD2 (7 bases). The V end lost 4 bases, the J end lost 6 bases, and 22 bases lay between the germline ends. This CDR3 spans 17 amino acids. Germline CDR1 and CDR2: SEHNR and FQNEAQ (reference sequence). This chain's CDR3 is CASSSQLGGEGGNIQYF. DNA of the CDR3: TGTGCCAGCAGCTCCCAATTGGGGGGGGAAGGGGGAAACATTCAGTACTTC.

This sequence joins TRBV5-1 and TRBJ2-2, with D perhaps matching TRBD2 (7 bases). The CDR3 totals 15 residues. The V gene's germline CDR1 is SGHRS and CDR2 YFSETQ. Trimming removed 2 bases at V and 2 bases at J, with 10 bases between. The CDR3 DNA reads TGCGCCAGCAGCTTCGGGGGGCCCAACACCGGGGAGCTGTTTTTT. It is translated as CASSFGGPNTGELFF.

CDR3 in amino acids: CASSLNRGEHEQYF. The DNA for the CDR3 is TGTGCCAGCAGCTTAAACAGGGGGGAACACGAGCAGTACTTC. The genes are TRBV7-6 and TRBJ2-7, with 8 bases fitting TRBD1. Germline V CDR1 and CDR2: SGHVS, FNYEAQ. V gave up 2 bases and J gave up 5 bases; unmatched junction bases: 5. The length of the CDR3 is 14 residues.

This chain connects TRBV5-1 to TRBJ1-2, with D tentatively TRBD1 (6 bases). V was pared by 3 bases and J by 3 bases, with 18 bases between. Germline V gene sequence: CDR1 SGHRS, CDR2 YFSETQ. CDR3 size: 16 residues. The CDR3 sequence is CASSSLPGVPHYGYTF. For the CDR3, the DNA is TGCGCCAGCAGCTCATTGCCAGGGGTGCCCCACTATGGCTACACCTTC.

The count of this clone is one. Relative to the germline gene, one junction end is altered; a read error may explain this. V and J are TRBV5-1 and TRBJ2-5; TRBD1 agrees at 9 bases. The CDR3 consists of 12 residues. The germline V gene encodes CDR1 SGHRS and CDR2 YFSETQ. CDR3 protein: CATSTGGETQYF. CDR3 DNA: TGCGCCACCAGCACAGGGGGCGAGACCCAGTACTTC.

The rearrangement links TRBV11-2 to TRBJ2-7; no reliable D call. Trimming cost V 5 bases and J 5 bases, with 7 bases left between them. This CDR3 contains 11 residues. CDR1 and CDR2 (germline): SGHAT, FQNNGV. CDR3 sequence (DNA): TGTGCCAGCAGCCCCATTGACGAGCAGTACTTC. Translating gives CASSPIDEQYF.

This chain uses TRBV6-5 with TRBJ1-2; 7 nucleotides agree with TRBD1. J gave up 4 bases and V 10 bases, and 6 bases lay outside the gene matches. Germline CDR1 is MNHEY and CDR2 is SVGAGI. CDR3 length: 12 amino acids. CDR3 nucleotides: TGTGCCACCCGACAGGGTTCCTATGGCTACACCTTC. It specifies CATRQGSYGYTF.

The CDR3 nucleotides read TGTGCCAGCAGTTGGGCGGGGGTCAGCAATCAGCCCCAGCATTTT. The encoded protein is CASSWAGVSNQPQHF. J is TRBJ1-5 and V is TRBV27; weak D call: TRBD1 (5 bases). Looked up from germline, CDR1 is MNHEY and CDR2 is SMNVEV (reference sequence). The CDR3 is made up of 15 amino acids. Trimming removed 4 bases at V and 1 base at J, with 11 bases between.

This clone came up a few times. CDR3 amino acids: CASSLTGTSDTEAFF. The CDR3 bases are TGCGCCAGCAGCCTCACAGGTACCAGCGACACTGAAGCTTTCTTT. The genes are TRBV4-1 and TRBJ1-1; D is possibly TRBD1 (5 bases). The CDR3 sequence is 15 residues long. Germline assignment: CDR1 MGHRA and CDR2 YSYEKL. Trimming stripped 4 bases from V and 3 bases from J, with 15 bases between.

V and J are TRBV11-2 and TRBJ1-3, with a possible D match to TRBD1 (5 bases). CDR3 size: 17 residues. Per germline, CDR1 SGHAT and CDR2 FQNNGV. With 1 base removed from V and 3 bases from J, the gap between germline ends came to 16 bases. The CDR3, as DNA: TGTGCCAGCAGCTTAGGTCGGTGGGGGACTGATGGAAACACCATATATTTT. Residues: CASSLGRWGTDGNTIYF.

The chain is built from TRBV7-7 and TRBJ2-1, with a possible D match to TRBD2 (7 bases). Germline loops: CDR1 SSHAT, CDR2 FNYEAQ (reference sequence). The CDR3 length is 19 residues. Trimming removed 1 base at V and 4 bases at J, with 23 bases between. CDR3 sequence reads: CASSLVPAGREGTYNEQFF. In DNA, the CDR3 is TGTGCCAGCAGCTTAGTGCCAGCGGGGAGGGAGGGGACATACAATGAGCAGTTCTTC.

This clone has more than one count but fewer than ten. The V gene is TRBV2, the J gene TRBJ1-5, with a tentative D call TRBD1 (5 bases). The CDR3 has 15 residues. Trimming stripped 0 bases from V and 4 bases from J, with 10 bases between. Germline V gives CDR1 SNHLY, CDR2 FYNNEI. The CDR3 DNA reads TGTGCCAGCAGTGAAGCCGCAGGGACTAATCAGCCCCAGCATTTT. Its translation is CASSEAAGTNQPQHF.

This clone showed up just once. The rearrangement joins TRBV7-9 to TRBJ2-1; TRBD1 is a possible D gene (5 bases). This CDR3 spans 14 amino acids. The V end lost 1 base, the J end lost 5 bases, and 9 bases lay between the germline ends. Germline V lookup: CDR1 SEHNR, CDR2 FQNEAQ (reference sequence). CDR3 nucleotides: TGTGCCAGCAGCTTAGGGCAGGGTGACAATGAGCAGTTCTTC. Its translation: CASSLGQGDNEQFF.

The chain uses TRBV27 and TRBJ1-5; 9 bases match TRBD1. From germline, CDR1 is MNHEY and CDR2 SMNVEV (reference sequence). After removal of 7 bases from V and 3 bases from J, the junction contained 10 bases not matched to a gene. CDR3 size: 16 residues. The CDR3 reads CASKTTGTGNNQPQHF. The CDR3 DNA reads as TGTGCCAGCAAGACGACCGGGACAGGGAACAATCAGCCCCAGCATTTT.

This clone has only one observation. This chain joins TRBV5-6 and TRBJ1-3, with 8 positions matching TRBD1. This CDR3 spans 15 amino acids. CDR1 is SGHDT and CDR2 is YYEEEE in the germline V gene. Trimming at V came to 0 bases and at J to 4 bases, leaving 3 bases not matched to a gene. The CDR3 is CASSLGRGQGNTIYF. Written as DNA, the CDR3 is TGTGCCAGCAGCTTGGGCAGGGGGCAAGGAAACACCATATATTTT.

This chain links TRBV29-1 with TRBJ2-1; 10 nucleotides align to TRBD1. Germline lookup yields CDR1 SQVTM and CDR2 ANQGSEA. The V and J ends lost 1 base and 5 bases, in that order; junction bases with no gene match: 8. The CDR3 runs to 16 residues. The CDR3 coding sequence is TGCAGCGTTGAAGCGGGCGGGACAGGGGAGCACAATGAGCAGTTCTTC. Encoded protein: CSVEAGGTGEHNEQFF.

About this clone: The same CDR3 also results from other DNA sequences found in this sample. The chain is built from TRBV4-2 and TRBJ1-4; a weak D match, TRBD1 (6 bases). Germline assignment: CDR1 LGHNA and CDR2 YNFKEQ. The CDR3 consists of 15 residues. V gave up 1 base and J gave up 8 bases, with 14 bases separating them. CDR3 sequence: CASSQVRGGNEKLFF. The CDR3, as DNA: TGTGCCAGCAGCCAAGTCAGGGGAGGGAACGAAAAACTGTTTTTT.

This clone was observed a few times. The genes are TRBV2 and TRBJ1-6, with 8 bases fitting TRBD1. The CDR3 is 15 residues long. The junction had 5 bases not matched to a gene; V was cut back by 4 bases and J by 6 bases. Germline V gene data show CDR1 as SNHLY and CDR2 as FYNNEI. CDR3 in DNA: TGTGCCAGCAGTGTCCCAGGGGGCCGTAATTCACCCCTCCACTTT. Translating it yields CASSVPGGRNSPLHF.

This clone was picked up a small number of times. This may come from a read error, since a much larger clone is one base off. For the CDR3, the DNA is TGTGCCAGCAGCGAGGGACTCAACAATGAGCAGTTCTTC. It translates to CASSEGLNNEQFF. The gene calls are TRBV7-2 and TRBJ2-1; TRBD2 might be the D (6 bases). The CDR3 loop spans 13 amino acids. Trimming shortened V by 5 bases and J by 5 bases, and 10 bases separated the two germline ends. Germline CDR1 SGHTA, CDR2 FQGNSA.

The J gene is TRBJ2-3, the V gene TRBV7-3, with 11 bases fitting TRBD2. CDR1 SGHTA and CDR2 FQGTGA come from the germline V gene. After removal of 5 bases from V and 3 bases from J, the junction contained 10 bases not matched to a gene. The CDR3 is 17 residues long. The CDR3 reads CASSLRASGGRTDTQYF. The CDR3 DNA reads TGTGCCAGCAGCCTACGAGCTAGCGGGGGGCGGACAGATACGCAGTATTTT. The full variable domain, its missing parts supplied by reference TRBV7-3 and TRBJ2-3, is GAGVSQTPSNKVTEKGKYVELRCDPISGHTALYWYRQSLGQGPEFLIYFQGTGAADDSGLPNDRFFAVRPEGSVSTLKIQRTERGDSAVYLCASSLRASGGRTDTQYFGPGTRLTVL.

The V and J genes are TRBV27 and TRBJ2-5; 7 nucleotides align to TRBD1. Germline V gene lookup returns CDR1 MNHEY and CDR2 SMNVEV (reference sequence). V lost 4 bases to trimming and J lost 0 bases; unmatched junction nucleotides: 17. The CDR3 has 19 residues. The CDR3 bases are TGTGCCAGCAGTTCCGTAGGACAGGCGTTGGGGATTAACCAAGAGACCCAGTACTTC. This codes for CASSSVGQALGINQETQYF.

The chain employs TRBV7-7 and TRBJ2-5; no definite D call. Germline-derived CDR1 and CDR2 are SSHAT and FNYEAQ (reference sequence). This CDR3 comprises 11 residues. The ends were cut back, 5 bases at V and 5 bases at J, with 6 bases in the middle. CDR3 residues: CASSPSETQYF. CDR3 DNA sequence: TGTGCCAGCAGCCCCTCCGAGACCCAGTACTTC.

V gene TRBV5-1 combines with J gene TRBJ2-5, with 7 bases that match TRBD2. V lost 5 bases to trimming and J lost 4 bases; unmatched junction nucleotides: 14. This CDR3 is built from 16 residues. Per the germline V gene, CDR1 is SGHRS and CDR2 is YFSETQ. CDR3 residues: CASRSDLRAGVETQYF. The CDR3 DNA is TGCGCCAGCAGGTCGGATCTTAGGGCGGGGGTAGAGACCCAGTACTTC.

The rearrangement links TRBV19 to TRBJ1-2, with a possible D match to TRBD1 (6 bases). Germline loops: CDR1 LNHDA, CDR2 SQIVND (reference sequence). CDR3 length equals 16 residues. Trimming left V 3 bases short and J 5 bases short, with 19 bases between. CDR3 sequence: CASSMQIRTENYGYTF. DNA of the CDR3: TGTGCCAGTAGTATGCAAATCCGGACAGAGAATTATGGCTACACCTTC.

This sequence joins TRBV7-2 and TRBJ1-5, with D perhaps matching TRBD1 (5 bases). Germline lookup yields CDR1 SGHTA and CDR2 FQGNSA. Trimming cost V 3 bases and J 7 bases, with 10 bases left between them. The CDR3 runs to 13 residues. The CDR3 DNA reads as TGTGCCAGCAGCTTGACAGCTCAACAGCCCCAGCATTTT. This encodes CASSLTAQQPQHF. Full variable domain (rest looked up from reference TRBV7-2 and TRBJ1-5): GAGVSQSPSNKVTEKGKDVELRCDPISGHTALYWYRQSLGQGLEFLIYFQGNSAPDKSGLPSDRFSAERTGGSVSTLTIQRTQQEDSAVYLCASSLTAQQPQHFGDGTRLSIL.

This rearrangement joins TRBV5-6 to TRBJ2-2; TRBD1 matches 11 bases. Germline CDR1 and CDR2: SGHDT and YYEEEE. Trimming cost V 4 bases and J 6 bases; bases outside gene matches: 8. The CDR3 is 16 amino acids. The CDR3 here is CASSLPGTGGPGELFF. CDR3 DNA: TGTGCCAGCAGCCTACCTGGGACAGGGGGTCCCGGGGAGCTGTTTTTT.

This chain uses TRBV5-1 with TRBJ2-7; 11 bases map to TRBD2. The V segment lost 4 bases and the J segment 6 bases; nucleotides outside the gene matches: 15. CDR3 length equals 17 residues. Germline loops: CDR1 SGHRS, CDR2 YFSETQ. The CDR3 region is CASSVPLSGGDLPEQYF. CDR3 nucleotides: TGCGCCAGCAGCGTCCCTCTTAGCGGGGGGGACCTTCCCGAGCAGTACTTC.